The 22 T cell receptor beta chains reported below all come from one sample, sequenced in a study of cytomegalovirus exposure and HLA in healthy donors. The PCR used 60 Vbeta and 13 Jbeta primers. TCRdb keeps only in-frame clones here, not all; method: immunoSEQ multiplex PCR. The sample holds more than 150,000 clones, roughly four fifths seen once. Source material: PBMCs. The receptors shown here come from a man aged 40-55 years in good health and CMV-seronegative.

The V and J genes are TRBV6-1 and TRBJ2-4; weak D call: TRBD1 (6 bases). CDR1 is MNHNS, CDR2 SASEGT, per germline. The CDR3 has 13 amino acids. Trimming pared 4 bases from V and 4 bases from J, leaving 8 bases between. This chain's CDR3 is CASSVDRKNIQYF. CDR3 sequence (DNA): TGTGCCAGCAGTGTAGACAGGAAAAACATTCAGTACTTC.

The V call is TRBV5-8, the J call TRBJ2-1, with 8 nucleotides matching TRBD2. Germline-derived CDR1 and CDR2 are SGHTS and YDEGEE. CDR3 length: 20 amino acids. Trimming removed 0 bases from V and 0 bases from J; junction bases left unmatched: 14. The CDR3 loop is CASSLAAGSGMTLSYNEQFF. CDR3 DNA: TGTGCCAGCAGCTTGGCGGCGGGTAGCGGGATGACACTCTCCTACAATGAGCAGTTCTTC.

This clone was seen once. The V and J genes are TRBV20-1 and TRBJ1-1; D remains unclear. The V and J ends lost 3 bases and 7 bases respectively, with 9 bases between them. The CDR3 has 11 amino acids. The germline V gene has CDR1 DFQATT and CDR2 SNEGSKA (reference sequence). Here the CDR3 DNA reads TGCAGTGCTAGGCGGAGGGATGAAGCTTTCTTT. Translating it yields CSARRRDEAFF.

The rearrangement joins TRBV5-4 to TRBJ2-3; 7 bases map to TRBD2. Germline V gives CDR1 SGHNT, CDR2 YYREEE (reference sequence). This CDR3 comprises 16 residues. V lost 5 bases, J lost 1 base, and 10 bases stayed unmatched. Here the CDR3 DNA reads TGTGCCAGCAGGGGGCTAGCGGCGTCGGGCACAGATACGCAGTATTTT. Its translation: CASRGLAASGTDTQYF.

The V gene is TRBV5-1, the J gene TRBJ2-5; D unresolved. Trimming cost V 5 bases and J 4 bases, with 6 bases left between them. CDR1 and CDR2 (germline): SGHRS, YFSETQ. CDR3 length: 11 residues. The CDR3 region is CASRNGETQYF. For the CDR3, the DNA is TGCGCCAGCAGGAACGGAGAGACCCAGTACTTC.

V usage is TRBV9 and J usage is TRBJ2-2; 8 bases are shared with TRBD1. Germline V gene lookup returns CDR1 SGDLS and CDR2 YYNGEE. The CDR3 consists of 17 residues. Trimming took 4 bases from V and 1 from J; bases not matched to a gene: 9. In nucleotides, the CDR3 is TGTGCCAGCAGCTTCAGAGCCGGGACAGGGAACACCGGGGAGCTGTTTTTT. Residues: CASSFRAGTGNTGELFF.

V gene TRBV5-1 combines with J gene TRBJ2-3; 7 bases are shared with TRBD2. CDR3 length equals 16 residues. Germline trimming cut 3 bases from V and 1 base from J; bases unmatched to any gene: 8. The V gene's germline CDR1 is SGHRS and CDR2 YFSETQ. CDR3 region: CASSSLGGRGTDTQYF. CDR3 nucleotide sequence: TGCGCCAGCAGCTCCCTTGGTGGGAGGGGCACAGATACGCAGTATTTT.

This clone turned up a few times. V gene TRBV7-9 combines with J gene TRBJ2-7; 12 bases match TRBD2. Germline V gene sequence: CDR1 SEHNR, CDR2 FQNEAQ (reference sequence). Trimming cost V 5 bases and J 0 bases; bases outside gene matches: 11. This CDR3 has 18 amino acids. The CDR3 nucleotides are TGTGCCAGCAGCCTAATGGGACTAGCGGGCCTCCGCTCCTACGAGCAGTACTTC. It is translated as CASSLMGLAGLRSYEQYF.

V is TRBV18 and J is TRBJ1-5, with TRBD1 matching 11 bases. The germline gives CDR1 KGHSH, CDR2 LQKENI. V lost 3 bases and J lost 6; bases outside the gene matches: 1. This CDR3 spans 14 amino acids. Here the CDR3 reads CASSPGQGVQPQHF. DNA for the CDR3: TGTGCCAGCTCACCGGGACAGGGGGTTCAGCCCCAGCATTTT.

The chain links TRBV19 to TRBJ2-2; 10 nucleotides match TRBD1. This CDR3 has 15 amino acids. Germline values: CDR1 LNHDA, CDR2 SQIVND (reference sequence). V dropped 4 bases and J dropped 6; count of bases not matched to a gene: 5. CDR3 DNA: TGTGCCAGTAGTACAAGACAGGGGGCTGCCGGGGAGCTGTTTTTT. Translated, it gives CASSTRQGAAGELFF. Combining the CDR3 with reference TRBV19 and TRBJ2-2 gives the whole variable domain DGGITQSPKYLFRKEGQNVTLSCEQNLNHDAMYWYRQDPGQGLRLIYYSQIVNDFQKGDIAEGYSVSREKKESFPLTVTSAQKNPTAFYLCASSTRQGAAGELFFGEGSRLTVL.

This clone occurred a few times. The V call is TRBV30, the J call TRBJ1-2; the D gene is possibly TRBD1 (5 bases). The V end was cut by 4 bases, the J end by 6 bases, with 15 bases between. Germline V lookup: CDR1 GTSNPN, CDR2 SVGIG (reference sequence). The CDR3 consists of 13 residues. Here the CDR3 DNA reads TGTGCCTGGAATGGGGGGAGGGAGGATGGCTACACCTTC. It specifies CAWNGGREDGYTF.

This clone was seen a few times. The J gene is TRBJ1-2, the V gene TRBV4-1; TRBD1 matches 7 bases. Germline V gene sequence: CDR1 MGHRA, CDR2 YSYEKL. The CDR3 is 15 residues long. With 1 base clipped from V and 8 bases from J, the junction kept 10 bases outside the gene matches. CDR3 bases: TGCGCCAGCAGCCAAGTTAGTTTCGGGACAGCCGGCTACACCTTC. It specifies CASSQVSFGTAGYTF.

This clone is a singleton in its sample. This chain uses TRBV5-4 with TRBJ1-4; 8 nucleotides agree with TRBD1. Germline-derived CDR1 and CDR2 are SGHNT and YYREEE (reference sequence). V lost 4 bases, J lost 2 bases, and 7 bases stayed unmatched. There are 16 residues in the CDR3. CDR3 nucleotide sequence: TGTGCCAGCAGCACGGCGCGGACAGGGACTAATGAAAAACTGTTTTTT. As protein: CASSTARTGTNEKLFF. The entire variable domain, with the rest obtained from reference TRBV5-4 and TRBJ1-4, is as follows: ETGVTQSPTHLIKTRGQQVTLRCSSQSGHNTVSWYQQALGQGPQFIFQYYREEENGRGNFPPRFSGLQFPNYSSELNVNALELDDSALYLCASSTARTGTNEKLFFGSGTQLSVL.

This clone was detected a few times. CDR3 nucleotides: TGTGCCAGTAGTTATAAGGAGCGCGGCACCGGGGAGCTGTTTTTT. Translating gives CASSYKERGTGELFF. The chain is built from TRBV19 and TRBJ2-2, with no clear D. Germline CDR1 and CDR2: LNHDA and SQIVND (reference sequence). The CDR3 loop spans 15 amino acids. V lost 5 bases and J lost 4, with 14 bases in between.

CDR3 sequence (DNA): TGTGCCAGCAGCCTAGAAGCTGGGGAGTGGAGTGAGCAGTTCTTC. Protein product: CASSLEAGEWSEQFF. J is TRBJ2-1 and V is TRBV14, with TRBD2 as a possible D gene (5 bases). The CDR3 sequence is 15 residues long. Germline lookup yields CDR1 SGHDN and CDR2 FVKESK. Between the trimmed V and J ends, which lost 4 bases and 9 bases, there was a span of 19 bases.

The chain combines TRBV28 with TRBJ1-5, with TRBD1 identical over 7 bases. CDR3 length: 16 amino acids. The trim removed 0 bases at V and 0 bases at J, leaving 2 bases unmatched. Germline values: CDR1 MDHEN, CDR2 SYDVKM. The CDR3 bases are TGTGCCAGCAGTTTATGGGACAGGAATAGCAATCAGCCCCAGCATTTT. Translation gives CASSLWDRNSNQPQHF.

V usage is TRBV10-1 and J usage is TRBJ1-1; D is uncertain. This CDR3 is 15 amino acids long. V lost 0 bases to trimming and J lost 0 bases, with 8 bases between them. Germline V lookup: CDR1 WNHNN, CDR2 SYGVQD (reference sequence). The CDR3 coding sequence is TGCGCCAGCAGTGAGTCAGGCGGAATGAACACTGAAGCTTTCTTT. Protein: CASSESGGMNTEAFF.

The chain is built from TRBV19 and TRBJ1-2, with 7 bases identical to TRBD1. This CDR3 region has 15 residues. The germline V gene encodes CDR1 LNHDA and CDR2 SQIVND (reference sequence). V lost 5 bases and J lost 8; bases outside the gene matches: 14. The CDR3 DNA follows: TGTGCCAGTAGTTTGGAGACAGGGTTATACCTCGGCTACACCTTC. It codes for CASSLETGLYLGYTF.

Written as DNA, the CDR3 is TGCGCCGCGGCGGGACTGCTGAGCACAGATACGCAGTATTTT. Residues: CAAAGLLSTDTQYF. J is TRBJ2-3 and V is TRBV10-2, with D maybe TRBD2 (6 bases). This CDR3 spans 14 amino acids. Trimming removed 11 bases from V and 0 bases from J, with 15 bases in between. Per the germline V gene, CDR1 is WSHSY and CDR2 is SAAADI.

J is TRBJ2-1 and V is TRBV19; perhaps TRBD1 as D (6 bases). V was shortened by 7 bases and J by 4 bases, with 11 bases between the two germline ends. This CDR3 contains 13 residues. From germline, CDR1 is LNHDA and CDR2 SQIVND (reference sequence). CDR3 nucleotide sequence: TGTGCCAGTAAGGGACACCAGTACAATGAGCAGTTCTTC. Translating it yields CASKGHQYNEQFF.

V is TRBV9 and J is TRBJ2-7; D is unclear. Germline CDR1 and CDR2: SGDLS and YYNGEE. V dropped 4 bases and J dropped 3 bases, with 11 bases sitting between them. This CDR3 has 13 residues. CDR3 coding DNA: TGTGCCAGCAGCCCCCTCGCGGACTACGAGCAGTACTTC. Encoded protein: CASSPLADYEQYF.

The V gene is TRBV7-3, the J gene TRBJ2-3; the D gene is possibly TRBD2 (5 bases). The V end lost 5 bases, the J end lost 3 bases, and 15 bases lay between the germline ends. The CDR3 is 15 residues long. CDR1 SGHTA and CDR2 FQGTGA come from the germline V gene. The CDR3 spells CASSITSISTDTQYF. CDR3 nucleotides: TGTGCCAGCAGCATTACTAGTATTTCAACAGATACGCAGTATTTT. The full variable domain, in which reference TRBV7-3 and TRBJ2-3 provide the parts outside the CDR3, is GAGVSQTPSNKVTEKGKYVELRCDPISGHTALYWYRQSLGQGPEFLIYFQGTGAADDSGLPNDRFFAVRPEGSVSTLKIQRTERGDSAVYLCASSITSISTDTQYFGPGTRLTVL.